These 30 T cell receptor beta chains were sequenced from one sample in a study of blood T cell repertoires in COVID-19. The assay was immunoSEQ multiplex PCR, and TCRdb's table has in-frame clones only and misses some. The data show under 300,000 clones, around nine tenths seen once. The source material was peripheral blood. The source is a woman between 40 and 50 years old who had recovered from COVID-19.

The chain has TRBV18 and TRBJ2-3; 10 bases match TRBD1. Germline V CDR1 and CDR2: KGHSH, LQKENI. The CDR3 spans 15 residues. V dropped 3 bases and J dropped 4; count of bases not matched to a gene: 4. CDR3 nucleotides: TGTGCCAGCTCACCCCGGGACAGGGGAGCAGATACGCAGTATTTT. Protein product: CASSPRDRGADTQYF.

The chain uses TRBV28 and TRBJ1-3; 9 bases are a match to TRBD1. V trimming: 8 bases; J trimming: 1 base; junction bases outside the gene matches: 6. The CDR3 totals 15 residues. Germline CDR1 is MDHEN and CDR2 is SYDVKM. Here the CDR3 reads CASGSGTGSGNTIYF. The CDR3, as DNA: TGTGCCAGCGGCTCCGGGACAGGGTCTGGAAACACCATATATTTT.

The CDR3 loop is CASSRSPGTSTDTQYF. CDR3 in DNA: TGCGCCAGCAGCCGATCACCCGGGACTAGCACAGATACGCAGTATTTT. The chain has TRBV5-1 and TRBJ2-3; D may be TRBD2 (6 bases). The V end lost 4 bases, the J end lost 0 bases, and 15 bases lay between the germline ends. Germline V lookup: CDR1 SGHRS, CDR2 YFSETQ. The CDR3 runs to 16 residues.

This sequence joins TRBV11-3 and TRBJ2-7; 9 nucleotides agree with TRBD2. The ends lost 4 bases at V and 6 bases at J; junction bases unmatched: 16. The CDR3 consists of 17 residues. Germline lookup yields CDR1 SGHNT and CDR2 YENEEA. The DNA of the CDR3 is TGTGCCAGCAGCTCGACGTGGGCTAGCGGGAACGTGGGCGAGCAGTACTTC. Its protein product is CASSSTWASGNVGEQYF.

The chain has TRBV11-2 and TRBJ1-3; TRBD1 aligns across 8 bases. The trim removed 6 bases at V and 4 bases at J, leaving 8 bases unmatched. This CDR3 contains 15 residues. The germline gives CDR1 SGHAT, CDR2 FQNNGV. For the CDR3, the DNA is TGTGCCAGCAGTGCAGCAGGGGGCTTCGGAAACACCATATATTTT. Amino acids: CASSAAGGFGNTIYF.

For the CDR3, the DNA is TGTGCCTGGACCGGGACAGACAATGAAAAACTGTTTTTT. Its protein product is CAWTGTDNEKLFF. J is TRBJ1-4 and V is TRBV30, with 7 bases that match TRBD1. CDR3 length equals 13 residues. The germline V gene has CDR1 GTSNPN and CDR2 SVGIG (reference sequence). The junction had 4 bases not matched to a gene; V was cut back by 4 bases and J by 5 bases.

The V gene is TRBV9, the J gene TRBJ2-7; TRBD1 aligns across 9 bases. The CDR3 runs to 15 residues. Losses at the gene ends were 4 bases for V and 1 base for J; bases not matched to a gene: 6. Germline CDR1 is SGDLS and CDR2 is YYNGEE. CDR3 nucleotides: TGTGCCAGCAGCTCCGGGACAGGGTTATCCTACGAGCAGTACTTC. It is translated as CASSSGTGLSYEQYF.

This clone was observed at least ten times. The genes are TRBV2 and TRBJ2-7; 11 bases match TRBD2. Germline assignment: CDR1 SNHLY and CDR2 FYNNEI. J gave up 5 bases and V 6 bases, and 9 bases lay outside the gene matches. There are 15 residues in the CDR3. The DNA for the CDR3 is TGTGCCAGCAGGGAGACTAGCGGGATAGGAAACGAGCAGTACTTC. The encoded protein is CASRETSGIGNEQYF.

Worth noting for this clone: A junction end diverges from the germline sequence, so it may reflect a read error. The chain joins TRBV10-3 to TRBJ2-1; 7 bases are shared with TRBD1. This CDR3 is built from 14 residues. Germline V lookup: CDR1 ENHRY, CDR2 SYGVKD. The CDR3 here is CAIGDRVGDNEQFF. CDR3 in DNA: TGTGCCATCGGTGACAGGGTCGGTGACAATGAGCAGTTCTTC.

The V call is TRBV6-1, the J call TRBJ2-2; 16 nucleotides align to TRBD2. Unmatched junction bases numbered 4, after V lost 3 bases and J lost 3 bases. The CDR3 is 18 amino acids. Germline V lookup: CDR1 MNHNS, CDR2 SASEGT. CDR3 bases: TGTGCCAGCAGTGATGGGGGACTAGCGGGAGGGGACACCGGGGAGCTGTTTTTT. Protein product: CASSDGGLAGGDTGELFF.

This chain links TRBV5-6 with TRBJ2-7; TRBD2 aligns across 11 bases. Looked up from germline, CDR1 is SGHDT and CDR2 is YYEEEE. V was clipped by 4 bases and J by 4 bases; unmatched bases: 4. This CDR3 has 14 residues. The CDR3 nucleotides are TGTGCCAGCAGCCCGGGACTAGCGGTTTACGAGCAGTACTTC. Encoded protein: CASSPGLAVYEQYF.

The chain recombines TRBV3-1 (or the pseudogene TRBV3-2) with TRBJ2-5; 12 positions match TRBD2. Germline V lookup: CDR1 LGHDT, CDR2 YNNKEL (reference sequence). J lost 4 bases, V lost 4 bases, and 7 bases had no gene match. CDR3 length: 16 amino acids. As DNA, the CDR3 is TGTGCCAGCAGCCTTCGACTAGCGGGAGTCGGAGAGACCCAGTACTTC. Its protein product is CASSLRLAGVGETQYF.

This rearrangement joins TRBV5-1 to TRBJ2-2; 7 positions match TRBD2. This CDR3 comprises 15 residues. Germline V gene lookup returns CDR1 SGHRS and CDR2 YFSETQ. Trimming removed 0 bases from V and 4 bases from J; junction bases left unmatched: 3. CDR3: CASSLAASGTGELFF. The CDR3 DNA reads TGCGCCAGCAGCTTGGCGGCTAGCGGCACCGGGGAGCTGTTTTTT. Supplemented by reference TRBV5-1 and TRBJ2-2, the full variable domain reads KAGVTQTPRYLIKTRGQQVTLSCSPISGHRSVSWYQQTPGQGLQFLFEYFSETQRNKGNFPGRFSGRQFSNSRSEMNVSTLELGDSALYLCASSLAASGTGELFFGEGSRLTVL.

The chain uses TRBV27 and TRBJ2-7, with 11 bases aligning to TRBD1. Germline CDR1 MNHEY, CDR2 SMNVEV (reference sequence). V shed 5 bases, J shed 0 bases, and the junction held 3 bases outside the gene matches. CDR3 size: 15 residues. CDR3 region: CASSPGTGGSYEQYF. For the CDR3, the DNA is TGTGCCAGCAGTCCCGGGACAGGGGGCTCCTACGAGCAGTACTTC.

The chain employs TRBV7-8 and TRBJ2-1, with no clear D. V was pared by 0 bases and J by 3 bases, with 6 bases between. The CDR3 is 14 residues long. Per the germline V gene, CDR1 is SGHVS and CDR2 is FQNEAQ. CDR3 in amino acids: CASSLAAGYNEQFF. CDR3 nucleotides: TGTGCCAGCAGCTTAGCGGCTGGCTACAATGAGCAGTTCTTC.

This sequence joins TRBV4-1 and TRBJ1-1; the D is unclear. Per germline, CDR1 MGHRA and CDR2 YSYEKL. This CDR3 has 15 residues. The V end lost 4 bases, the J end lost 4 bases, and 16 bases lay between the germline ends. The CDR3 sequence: CASSPLRGLGTEAFF. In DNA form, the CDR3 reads TGCGCCAGCAGCCCGCTGCGGGGTCTGGGCACTGAAGCTTTCTTT.

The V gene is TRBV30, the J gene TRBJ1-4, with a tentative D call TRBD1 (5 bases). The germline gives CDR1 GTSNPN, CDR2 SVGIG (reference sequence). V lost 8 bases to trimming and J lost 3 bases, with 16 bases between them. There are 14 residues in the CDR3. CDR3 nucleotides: TGTGCCCTTGGGACTTCGATACCTAATGAAAAACTGTTTTTT. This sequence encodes CALGTSIPNEKLFF. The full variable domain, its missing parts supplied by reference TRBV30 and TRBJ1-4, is SQTIHQWPATLVQPVGSPLSLECTVEGTSNPNLYWYRQAAGRGLQLLFYSVGIGQISSEVPQNLSASRPQDRQFILSSKKLLLSDSGFYLCALGTSIPNEKLFFGSGTQLSVL.

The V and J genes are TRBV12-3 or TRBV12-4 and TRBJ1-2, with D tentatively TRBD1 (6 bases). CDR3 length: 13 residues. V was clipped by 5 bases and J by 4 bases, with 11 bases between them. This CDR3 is CASSLGQIYGYTF. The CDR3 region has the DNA TGTGCCAGCAGTCTCGGACAGATCTATGGCTACACCTTC.

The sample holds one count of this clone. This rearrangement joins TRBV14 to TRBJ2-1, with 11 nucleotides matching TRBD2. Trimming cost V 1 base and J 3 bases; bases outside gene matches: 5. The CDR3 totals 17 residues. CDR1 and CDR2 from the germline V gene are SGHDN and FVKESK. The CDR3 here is CASSQVTTSGVYNEQFF. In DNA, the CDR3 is TGTGCCAGCAGCCAAGTGACGACTAGCGGGGTCTACAATGAGCAGTTCTTC.

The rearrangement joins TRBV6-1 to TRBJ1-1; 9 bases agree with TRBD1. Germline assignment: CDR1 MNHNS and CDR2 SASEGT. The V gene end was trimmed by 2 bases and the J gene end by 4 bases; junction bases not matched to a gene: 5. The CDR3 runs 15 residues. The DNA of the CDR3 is TGTGCCAGCAGTGAACCTGGGACAGGGTTCACTGAAGCTTTCTTT. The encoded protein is CASSEPGTGFTEAFF.

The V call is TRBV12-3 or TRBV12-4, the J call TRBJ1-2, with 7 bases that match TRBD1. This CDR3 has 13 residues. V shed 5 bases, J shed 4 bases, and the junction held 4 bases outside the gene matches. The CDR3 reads CASSPGTVYGYTF. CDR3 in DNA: TGTGCCAGCAGTCCGGGGACAGTCTATGGCTACACCTTC.

The CDR3 nucleotides are TGTGCCAGCAGCGCAAGACGGGACTCCGCAAGCTCCTACGAGCAGTACTTC. It yields the protein CASSARRDSASSYEQYF. J is TRBJ2-7 and V is TRBV5-6; D perhaps matches TRBD2 (6 bases). CDR3 length: 17 amino acids. V was trimmed by 4 bases and J by 0 bases, leaving 20 bases between them. In germline, CDR1 is SGHDT, CDR2 YYEEEE. Full variable domain (outside the CDR3, taken from reference TRBV5-6 and TRBJ2-7): DAGVTQSPTHLIKTRGQQVTLRCSPKSGHDTVSWYQQALGQGPQFIFQYYEEEERQRGNFPDRFSGHQFPNYSSELNVNALLLGDSALYLCASSARRDSASSYEQYFGPGTRLTVT.

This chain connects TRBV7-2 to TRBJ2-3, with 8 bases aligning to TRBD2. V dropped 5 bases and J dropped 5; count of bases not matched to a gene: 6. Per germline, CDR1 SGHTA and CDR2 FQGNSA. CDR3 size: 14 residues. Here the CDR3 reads CASSPGLVGDTQYF. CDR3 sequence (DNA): TGTGCCAGCAGCCCGGGACTAGTGGGAGATACGCAGTATTTT.

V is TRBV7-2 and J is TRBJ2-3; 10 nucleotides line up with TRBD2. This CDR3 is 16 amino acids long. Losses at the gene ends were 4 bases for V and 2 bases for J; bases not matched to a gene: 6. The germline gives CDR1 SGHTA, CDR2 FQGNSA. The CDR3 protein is CASSYTSGVSTDTQYF. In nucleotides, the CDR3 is TGTGCCAGCAGCTATACTAGCGGGGTATCCACAGATACGCAGTATTTT.

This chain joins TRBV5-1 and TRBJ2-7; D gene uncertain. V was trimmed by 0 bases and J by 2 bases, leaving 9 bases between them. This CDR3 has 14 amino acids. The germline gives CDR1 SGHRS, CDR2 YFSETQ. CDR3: CASSLVSPAYEQYF. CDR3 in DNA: TGCGCCAGCAGCTTGGTTTCCCCCGCCTACGAGCAGTACTTC.

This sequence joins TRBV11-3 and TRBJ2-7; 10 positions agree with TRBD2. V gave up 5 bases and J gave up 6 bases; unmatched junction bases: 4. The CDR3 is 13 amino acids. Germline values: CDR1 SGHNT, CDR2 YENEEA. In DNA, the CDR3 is TGTGCCAGCAGCGGGACTAGCGACATCGAGCAGTACTTC. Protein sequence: CASSGTSDIEQYF.

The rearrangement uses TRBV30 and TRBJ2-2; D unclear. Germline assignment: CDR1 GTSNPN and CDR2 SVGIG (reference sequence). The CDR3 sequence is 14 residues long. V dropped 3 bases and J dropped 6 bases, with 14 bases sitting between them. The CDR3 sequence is CAWSEPVEPGELFF. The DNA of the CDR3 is TGTGCCTGGAGCGAGCCCGTGGAGCCCGGGGAGCTGTTTTTT.

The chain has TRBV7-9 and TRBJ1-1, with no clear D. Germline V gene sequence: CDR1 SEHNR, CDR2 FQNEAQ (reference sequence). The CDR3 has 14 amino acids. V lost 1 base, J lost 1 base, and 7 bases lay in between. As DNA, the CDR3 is TGTGCCAGCAGCTTAGTCGGTACGAACACTGAAGCTTTCTTT. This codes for CASSLVGTNTEAFF.

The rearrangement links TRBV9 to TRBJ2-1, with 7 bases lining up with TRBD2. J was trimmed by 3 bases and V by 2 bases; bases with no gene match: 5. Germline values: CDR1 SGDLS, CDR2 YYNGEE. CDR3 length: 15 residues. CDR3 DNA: TGTGCCAGCAGCGTGGGGAGGGGATTCTACAATGAGCAGTTCTTC. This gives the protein CASSVGRGFYNEQFF. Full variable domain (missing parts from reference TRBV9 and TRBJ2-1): DSGVTQTPKHLITATGQRVTLRCSPRSGDLSVYWYQQSLDQGLQFLIQYYNGEERAKGNILERFSAQQFPDLHSELNLSSLELGDSALYFCASSVGRGFYNEQFFGPGTRLTVL.

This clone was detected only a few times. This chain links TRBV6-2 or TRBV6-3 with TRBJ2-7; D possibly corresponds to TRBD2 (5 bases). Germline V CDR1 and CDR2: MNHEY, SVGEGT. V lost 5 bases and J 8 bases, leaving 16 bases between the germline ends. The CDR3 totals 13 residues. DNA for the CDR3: TGTGCCAGCAGTCCCGGGCCCCGAGGGCAGCAGTACTTC. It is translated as CASSPGPRGQQYF.